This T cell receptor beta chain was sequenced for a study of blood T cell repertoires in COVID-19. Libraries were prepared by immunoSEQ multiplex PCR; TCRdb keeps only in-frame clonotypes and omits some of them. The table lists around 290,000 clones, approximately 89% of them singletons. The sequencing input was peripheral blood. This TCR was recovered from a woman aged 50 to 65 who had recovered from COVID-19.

CDR3 residues: CATSRAGRLSYEQYF. DNA for the CDR3: TGTGCCACCAGCAGAGCTGGGCGCCTCTCCTACGAGCAGTACTTC. J is TRBJ2-7 and V is TRBV15; D gene ambiguous. Germline CDR1 is LNHNV and CDR2 is YYDKDF (reference sequence). Trimming pared 1 base from V and 0 bases from J, leaving 10 bases between. The CDR3 totals 15 residues.